These T cell receptor beta chains were read from a single sample in a study of blood T cell repertoires in COVID-19. Some clones are missing from TCRdb's copy, which holds only in-frame ones; the method was immunoSEQ multiplex PCR. The sample includes 30,000 or so clones, around 87% seen only once; the top ten take 15% to 20%. Material for sequencing was peripheral blood. The receptor source for this set is an elderly man with acute or convalescent COVID-19. Each CDR3 is given with its conserved first and last residue. Each record gives: J gene, CDR3 length, clone size, V gene, D gene, CDR3 DNA, CDR3 protein. The D gene is left open where the match is weak. For some rows the clone size is stated as once, few or many, or as a class when expanded; others skip it.

>TRBJ2-7|15|NA|TRBV6-1|TRBD2
TGTGCCAGCAGTGACCGGGGAGCGGGAGTGGGAGAGCAGTACTTC
CASSDRGAGVGEQYF
>TRBJ1-2|14|NA|TRBV30|NA
TGTGCCTGGAGCCCACCCGGTAGGCAGCAGGGATACACCTTC
CAWSPPGRQQGYTF
>TRBJ1-4|13|NA|TRBV4-1|NA
TGCGCCAGCAGCCAAGAGCCGGGGGAAAAACTGTTTTTT
CASSQEPGEKLFF
>TRBJ2-3|18|once|TRBV11-3|TRBD2
TGTGCCAGCAGCTTGGGACTAGCGGGGGACTCAAGCACAGATACGCAGTATTTT
CASSLGLAGDSSTDTQYF
>TRBJ1-6|13|NA|TRBV11-2|NA
TGTGCCAGCAGCTTCGAGCGTTATTCACCCCTCCACTTT
CASSFERYSPLHF
>TRBJ2-1|15|NA|TRBV2|NA
TGTGCCAGCAGTCGCTTACCGGGGGGCAACTATGAGCAGTTCTTC
CASSRLPGGNYEQFF
>TRBJ2-1|15|NA|TRBV7-9|NA
TGTGCCAGCAGCTTAGACAGCTACCATCCAAATGAGCAGTTCTTC
CASSLDSYHPNEQFF
>TRBJ1-2|15|once|TRBV5-6|TRBD1
TGTGCCAGCAGCTTGGTGACAGGGGTCGGCTATGGCTACACCTTC
CASSLVTGVGYGYTF
>TRBJ1-5|14|NA|TRBV30|NA
TGTGCCTGGAGGGCCCGGGACTGGTATCAGCCCCAGCATTTT
CAWRARDWYQPQHF
>TRBJ1-5|15|NA|TRBV7-2|NA
TGTGCCAGCAGCCTTAGTGGGGGAGGGAATCAGCCCCAGCATTTT
CASSLSGGGNQPQHF
>TRBJ1-5|15|NA|TRBV7-9|TRBD1
TGTGCCAGCAGCTTATCAGGGGGCATCGATCAGCCCCAGCATTTT
CASSLSGGIDQPQHF
>TRBJ1-2|13|NA|TRBV29-1|NA
TGCAGCGTTACAGGTGTTTTGGTTGGTGGCTACACCTTC
CSVTGVLVGGYTF
>TRBJ1-2|14|NA|TRBV18|NA
TGTGCCAGCTCACCATTGAACACTAACTATGGCTACACCTTC
CASSPLNTNYGYTF
>TRBJ1-4|13|NA|TRBV19|NA
TGTGCCAGTTCCCCCGCCCAATTGGTCGGACTGTTTTTT
CASSPAQLVGLFF
>TRBJ1-1|12|once|TRBV2|NA
TGTGCCAGCAGTGAAGCATGGACAGTAGCTTTCTTT
CASSEAWTVAFF
>TRBJ2-1|16|once|TRBV5-3|TRBD1
TGTGCCAGAAGCATTGACAGGGGTGTTCGGTACAATGAGCAGTTCTTC
CARSIDRGVRYNEQFF
>TRBJ1-5|13|NA|TRBV12-3/TRBV12-4|NA
TGTGCCAGCAGTTTCCTAGCCAATCAGCCCCAGCATTTT
CASSFLANQPQHF
>TRBJ1-5|13|NA|TRBV30|NA
TGTGCCTGGAGTGTAGGGGGACCTCAGCCCCAGCATTTT
CAWSVGGPQPQHF
>TRBJ1-6|12|NA|TRBV30|NA
TGTGCCTGGAGCCCAGGGAATTCACCCCTCCACTTT
CAWSPGNSPLHF
>TRBJ1-2|14|NA|TRBV3-1/TRBV3-2|TRBD1
TGTGCCAGCAGCCAAGCCGGGACAGAAAATGGCTACACCTTC
CASSQAGTENGYTF
>TRBJ1-1|14|NA|TRBV28|NA
TGTGCCAGCAGTCAACAGGGTTTACGGGTCAGAGCTTTCTTT
CASSQQGLRVRAFF
>TRBJ1-1|13|NA|TRBV2|TRBD1
TGTGCCAGCCTTAGGGACAGCTACACTGAAGCTTTCTTT
CASLRDSYTEAFF
>TRBJ1-4|15|NA|TRBV3-1/TRBV3-2|NA
TGTGCCAGCAGCCAAGGCAGCAGGGGTCGAGAAAAACTGTTTTTT
CASSQGSRGREKLFF
>TRBJ1-6|16|NA|TRBV5-4|TRBD1
TGTGCCAGCAGCTTCCGACAGGGCGGGAATAATTCACCCCTCCACTTT
CASSFRQGGNNSPLHF
>TRBJ1-5|16|NA|TRBV5-6|TRBD1
TGTGCCAGCAGCTCTTTTACCGACAGGGGTATACAGCCCCAGCATTTT
CASSSFTDRGIQPQHF
>TRBJ1-6|15|NA|TRBV20-1|TRBD1
TGCAGTGCTAGTGCAGGACAGGGAGGTACTTCACCCCTCCACTTT
CSASAGQGGTSPLHF
>TRBJ1-2|13|NA|TRBV9|TRBD1
TGTGCCAGCAGTGCGACAGGGGCCTATGGCTACACCTTC
CASSATGAYGYTF
>TRBJ1-1|13|NA|TRBV7-9|NA
TGTGCCAGCACCTTTAGCGGAAACACTGAAGCTTTCTTT
CASTFSGNTEAFF
>TRBJ2-7|15|NA|TRBV10-2|NA
TGCGCCAGCAGTGAGTCATGGGAGATCTCCTACGAGCAGTACTTC
CASSESWEISYEQYF
>TRBJ1-5|14|NA|TRBV19|TRBD1
TGTGCCAGTTCCCTTCAGGGGGTCAATCAGCCCCAGCATTTT
CASSLQGVNQPQHF
>TRBJ1-4|13|NA|TRBV3-1/TRBV3-2|NA
TGTGCCACCTCCGGGACGGCGGGAGAAAAACTGTTTTTT
CATSGTAGEKLFF
>TRBJ1-5|18|NA|TRBV4-1|NA
TGCGCCAGCAGCCCAGACCCATCCTCAGCGGCGAGCAATCAGCCCCAGCATTTT
CASSPDPSSAASNQPQHF
>TRBJ1-2|14|NA|TRBV9|NA
TGTGCCAGCAGCGTAGAGGGCAGGGAATATGGCTACACCTTC
CASSVEGREYGYTF
>TRBJ1-1|11|NA|TRBV30|NA
TGTGCCTGGAGTATAGCAGTTGAAGCTTTCTTT
CAWSIAVEAFF
>TRBJ1-1|13|once|TRBV7-2|NA
TGTGCCAGCAGCTTTAACGGGAACACTGAAGCTTTCTTT
CASSFNGNTEAFF
>TRBJ1-2|14|NA|TRBV11-2|NA
TGTGCCAGCAGCCCGACAGGCCGCTCCTATGGCTACACCTTC
CASSPTGRSYGYTF
>TRBJ1-5|16|NA|TRBV9|NA
TGTGCCAGCGAGCTGACAGTTCCTATAGGCAATCAGCCCCAGCATTTT
CASELTVPIGNQPQHF
>TRBJ1-5|15|once|TRBV2|NA
TGTGCCAGCAGTGACTGGACTGGGATCAATCAGCCCCAGCATTTT
CASSDWTGINQPQHF
>TRBJ2-7|14|once|TRBV6-5|TRBD1
TGTGCCAGCAGTTCGCGGACAGGGTTAGGCGAGCAGTACTTC
CASSSRTGLGEQYF
>TRBJ1-6|16|NA|TRBV2|NA
TGTGCCAGCAGTGAAACCCCCTGGGGGAGGAATTCACCCCTCCACTTT
CASSETPWGRNSPLHF
>TRBJ1-2|15|NA|TRBV6-5|TRBD1
TGTGCCAGCAGTCCCTCCATTGGACAGGGCTATGGCTACACCTTC
CASSPSIGQGYGYTF
>TRBJ1-6|15|NA|TRBV5-1|NA
TGCGCCAGCAGCATTGGAACAGGGTTTAATTCACCCCTCCACTTT
CASSIGTGFNSPLHF
>TRBJ1-6|15|NA|TRBV18|TRBD1
TGTGCCAGCTCAGCGGACAGGGCGTCAAATTCACCCCTCCACTTT
CASSADRASNSPLHF
>TRBJ1-1|12|once|TRBV12-3/TRBV12-4|NA
TGTGCCAGCAGTTTAAGGCGGAATGAAGCTTTCTTT
CASSLRRNEAFF
>TRBJ2-1|14|NA|TRBV30|TRBD2
TGTGCCTGGAGTCTATGGACTAGCGGGGGGGAGCAGTTCTTC
CAWSLWTSGGEQFF
>TRBJ2-3|15|NA|TRBV5-8|TRBD1
TGTGCCAGCAGCCCCGGGACAGCTAGGACAGATACGCAGTATTTT
CASSPGTARTDTQYF